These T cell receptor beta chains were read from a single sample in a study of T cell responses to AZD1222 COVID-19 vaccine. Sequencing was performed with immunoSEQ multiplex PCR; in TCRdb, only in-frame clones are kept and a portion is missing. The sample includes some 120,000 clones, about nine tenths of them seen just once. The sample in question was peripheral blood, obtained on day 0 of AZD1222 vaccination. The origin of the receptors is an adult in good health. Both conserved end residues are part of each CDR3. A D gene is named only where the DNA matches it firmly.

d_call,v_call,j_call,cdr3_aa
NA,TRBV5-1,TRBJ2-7,CASSLGTPTPYEQYF
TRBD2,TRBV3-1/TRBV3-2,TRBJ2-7,CASSQDGGGGLYF
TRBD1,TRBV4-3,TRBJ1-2,CASSPRDRGYGYTF
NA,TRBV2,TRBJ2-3,CASKERDGTQYF
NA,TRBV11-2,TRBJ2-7,CASSSGGRSSYEQYF
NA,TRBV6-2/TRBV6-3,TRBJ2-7,CASSYGGLPSYEQYF
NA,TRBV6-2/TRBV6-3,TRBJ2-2,CASSYRTPGELFF
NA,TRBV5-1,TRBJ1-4,CASSLEFGQGKKLFF
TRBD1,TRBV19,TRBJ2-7,CASSMGQGEDEQYF
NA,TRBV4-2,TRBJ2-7,CASSQGWARYVYEQYF
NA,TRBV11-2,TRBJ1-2,CASSLSRTSYGYTF
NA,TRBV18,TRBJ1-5,CASSPQRDPAQPQHF
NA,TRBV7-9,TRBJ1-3,CASSIGVGSRPGNTIYF
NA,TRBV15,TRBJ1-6,CATSRVTGLLLHF
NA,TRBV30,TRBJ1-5,CAWTPGQVNQPQHF
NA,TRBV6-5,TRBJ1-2,CASKFSGEHYGYTF
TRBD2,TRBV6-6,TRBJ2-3,CASSYPTSGGTDTQYF
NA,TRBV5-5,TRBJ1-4,CASSLDGVSNEKLFF
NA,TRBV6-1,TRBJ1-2,CASSEEEGVAYGYTF
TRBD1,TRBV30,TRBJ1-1,CAWSMDRGLNTEAFF
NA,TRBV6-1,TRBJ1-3,CASSEGALSGNTIYF
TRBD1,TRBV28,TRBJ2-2,CASSLYQGDTGELFF